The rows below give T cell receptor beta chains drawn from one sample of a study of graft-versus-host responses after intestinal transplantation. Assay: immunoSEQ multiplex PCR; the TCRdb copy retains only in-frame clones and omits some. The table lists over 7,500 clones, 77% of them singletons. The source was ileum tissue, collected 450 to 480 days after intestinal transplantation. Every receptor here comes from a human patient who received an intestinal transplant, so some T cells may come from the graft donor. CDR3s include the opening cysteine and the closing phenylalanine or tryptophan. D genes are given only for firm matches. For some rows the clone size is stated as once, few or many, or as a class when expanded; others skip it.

CDR3 DNA: TGCGCCAGCAGTGAGTCGTCTGTCTGGGTGGGCGCTTTCTTT; CDR3 protein: CASSESSVWVGAFF; D gene: .; CDR3 length: 14; J gene: TRBJ1-1; clone size: few; V gene: TRBV10-2
CDR3 DNA: TGTGCCAGCACGGGGACTAGCGGATACACAGATACGCAGTATTTT; CDR3 protein: CASTGTSGYTDTQYF; D gene: TRBD2; CDR3 length: 15; J gene: TRBJ2-3; clone size: .; V gene: TRBV2
CDR3 DNA: TGTGCCAGCAGTTTATTTGAGTGGGGATATACAGGGAAGAGGAACAATGAGCAGTTCTTC; CDR3 protein: CASSLFEWGYTGKRNNEQFF; D gene: .; CDR3 length: 20; J gene: TRBJ2-1; clone size: .; V gene: TRBV28
CDR3 DNA: TGTGCCAGCAGTTACAGGGGGCGCGGCACCGGGGAGCTGTTTTTT; CDR3 protein: CASSYRGRGTGELFF; D gene: TRBD1; CDR3 length: 15; J gene: TRBJ2-2; clone size: .; V gene: TRBV6-5
CDR3 DNA: TGTGCCAGCGGGCATCAGCCCCAGCATTTT; CDR3 protein: CASGHQPQHF; D gene: .; CDR3 length: 10; J gene: TRBJ1-5; clone size: few; V gene: TRBV2
CDR3 DNA: TGTGCCAGCAGCGTAGGGGGGACAGGGACGGGCACAGATACGCAGTATTTT; CDR3 protein: CASSVGGTGTGTDTQYF; D gene: TRBD1; CDR3 length: 17; J gene: TRBJ2-3; clone size: once; V gene: TRBV9
CDR3 DNA: TGTGCCAGCAGTTGCCCATCAGAGGAGCAGTACTTC; CDR3 protein: CASSCPSEEQYF; D gene: .; CDR3 length: 12; J gene: TRBJ2-5; clone size: once; V gene: TRBV28
CDR3 DNA: TGTGCCAGCAGCTTAGAGAGTATGGAGGTTGAGCAGTTCTTC; CDR3 protein: CASSLESMEVEQFF; D gene: .; CDR3 length: 14; J gene: TRBJ2-1; clone size: .; V gene: TRBV7-2
CDR3 DNA: TGTGCCTGGATCAGGGGGCGCAGCTCTGGGGCCAACGTCCTGACTTTC; CDR3 protein: CAWIRGRSSGANVLTF; D gene: TRBD1; CDR3 length: 16; J gene: TRBJ2-6; clone size: .; V gene: TRBV30
CDR3 DNA: TGTGCCAGCAGCGAGAGGGGCTACAATGAGCAGTTCTTC; CDR3 protein: CASSERGYNEQFF; D gene: .; CDR3 length: 13; J gene: TRBJ2-1; clone size: .; V gene: TRBV7-8
CDR3 DNA: TGCGCCAGCAGCCAAGAGGTCAGGGGGCGAAACTATGGCTACACCTTC; CDR3 protein: CASSQEVRGRNYGYTF; D gene: TRBD1; CDR3 length: 16; J gene: TRBJ1-2; clone size: .; V gene: TRBV4-1
CDR3 DNA: TGTGCCAGAAGCTTGGGACAGGGGACCTACGAGCAGTACTTC; CDR3 protein: CARSLGQGTYEQYF; D gene: TRBD1; CDR3 length: 14; J gene: TRBJ2-7; clone size: once; V gene: TRBV5-3
CDR3 DNA: TGTGCCAGCAGCGCACTAGCGGGGGGGCCAGATACGCAGTATTTT; CDR3 protein: CASSALAGGPDTQYF; D gene: TRBD2; CDR3 length: 15; J gene: TRBJ2-3; clone size: few; V gene: TRBV9
CDR3 DNA: TGTGCCAGCAGTTCTTCAGATGGCTACACCTTC; CDR3 protein: CASSSSDGYTF; D gene: .; CDR3 length: 11; J gene: TRBJ1-2; clone size: .; V gene: TRBV28
CDR3 DNA: TGTGCCAGCAGTGAAAGGACAGGGGAGTACGAGCAGTACTTC; CDR3 protein: CASSERTGEYEQYF; D gene: TRBD1; CDR3 length: 14; J gene: TRBJ2-7; clone size: .; V gene: TRBV2
CDR3 DNA: TGTGCCTGGAGAAGTAGCGGGGCATTCACAGATACGCAGTATTTT; CDR3 protein: CAWRSSGAFTDTQYF; D gene: TRBD2; CDR3 length: 15; J gene: TRBJ2-3; clone size: .; V gene: TRBV30
CDR3 DNA: TGTGCCAGCAGCTTAATTCCGGGGACTAGCACAGATACGCAGTATTTT; CDR3 protein: CASSLIPGTSTDTQYF; D gene: .; CDR3 length: 16; J gene: TRBJ2-3; clone size: once; V gene: TRBV7-8
CDR3 DNA: TGTGCCAGCAGGGGGACTTCGGGGTACACTGAAGCTTTCTTT; CDR3 protein: CASRGTSGYTEAFF; D gene: .; CDR3 length: 14; J gene: TRBJ1-1; clone size: .; V gene: TRBV6-6
CDR3 DNA: TGTGCCTGGAGCGAACAGTTCTCTGGAAACACCATATATTTT; CDR3 protein: CAWSEQFSGNTIYF; D gene: .; CDR3 length: 14; J gene: TRBJ1-3; clone size: .; V gene: TRBV30
CDR3 DNA: TGTGCCAGCGGGGAAAATGTAGGGGAGCAGTACTTC; CDR3 protein: CASGENVGEQYF; D gene: .; CDR3 length: 12; J gene: TRBJ2-5; clone size: .; V gene: TRBV28
CDR3 DNA: TGTGCCAGCACCTTCCCAAGAGAGGGACAGATTATAGCCAAAAACATTCAGTACTTC; CDR3 protein: CASTFPREGQIIAKNIQYF; D gene: TRBD1; CDR3 length: 19; J gene: TRBJ2-4; clone size: .; V gene: TRBV27
CDR3 DNA: TGTGCCAGCAGCTTAGGAGGGCGGGGGGGCAGCGAGACCCAGTACTTC; CDR3 protein: CASSLGGRGGSETQYF; D gene: TRBD2; CDR3 length: 16; J gene: TRBJ2-5; clone size: .; V gene: TRBV7-8
CDR3 DNA: TGTGCCAGCAGCCCCTCTGAGGGACACTATGGCTACACCTTC; CDR3 protein: CASSPSEGHYGYTF; D gene: .; CDR3 length: 14; J gene: TRBJ1-2; clone size: .; V gene: TRBV6-5
CDR3 DNA: TGTGCCAGCAGCAAATCCGGCCCCCCAGCTTTCTTT; CDR3 protein: CASSKSGPPAFF; D gene: .; CDR3 length: 12; J gene: TRBJ1-1; clone size: .; V gene: TRBV21-1
CDR3 DNA: TGTGCCAGCAGTCTTTTCGGGGCATGGAATTCACCCCTCCACTTT; CDR3 protein: CASSLFGAWNSPLHF; D gene: .; CDR3 length: 15; J gene: TRBJ1-6; clone size: once; V gene: TRBV27
CDR3 DNA: TGTGCCAGTAGTGACAGGATCAATGAGCAGTTCTTC; CDR3 protein: CASSDRINEQFF; D gene: .; CDR3 length: 12; J gene: TRBJ2-1; clone size: .; V gene: TRBV19
CDR3 DNA: TGTGCCAGCAGCTTGCAGGGAGGAGGGGCCAACGTCCTGACTTTC; CDR3 protein: CASSLQGGGANVLTF; D gene: .; CDR3 length: 15; J gene: TRBJ2-6; clone size: .; V gene: TRBV5-6
CDR3 DNA: TGTGCCAGCAGCTTAGTAGGACAGGGGCAGAGAGATACGCAGTATTTT; CDR3 protein: CASSLVGQGQRDTQYF; D gene: TRBD1; CDR3 length: 16; J gene: TRBJ2-3; clone size: .; V gene: TRBV7-6
CDR3 DNA: TGTGCCAGCAGCCCGAGCTCCTACGAGCAGTACTTC; CDR3 protein: CASSPSSYEQYF; D gene: .; CDR3 length: 12; J gene: TRBJ2-7; clone size: .; V gene: TRBV14
CDR3 DNA: TGTGCCTGTAGGAGCGACAGGAGGTTCTATGGCTACACCTTC; CDR3 protein: CACRSDRRFYGYTF; D gene: .; CDR3 length: 14; J gene: TRBJ1-2; clone size: .; V gene: TRBV28
CDR3 DNA: TGTGCCAGCAGTAGGGGGGACAGGGTTTATGGCTACACCTTC; CDR3 protein: CASSRGDRVYGYTF; D gene: TRBD1; CDR3 length: 14; J gene: TRBJ1-2; clone size: .; V gene: TRBV28
CDR3 DNA: TGTGCCAGCAGCTTTGGCCGGGGCGACAAGAGGCCTGAAGCTTTCTTT; CDR3 protein: CASSFGRGDKRPEAFF; D gene: .; CDR3 length: 16; J gene: TRBJ1-1; clone size: few; V gene: TRBV5-4
CDR3 DNA: TGTGCCAGCAGCTATCCAGGCTATGGCTACACCTTC; CDR3 protein: CASSYPGYGYTF; D gene: .; CDR3 length: 12; J gene: TRBJ1-2; clone size: .; V gene: TRBV5-6
CDR3 DNA: TGTGCCAGCAGTAACGAAGGGGGGAATGGCTACACCTTC; CDR3 protein: CASSNEGGNGYTF; D gene: .; CDR3 length: 13; J gene: TRBJ1-2; clone size: .; V gene: TRBV25-1
CDR3 DNA: TGTGCCAGCAGCTTAGAACAGGGCTACGAGCAGTACTTC; CDR3 protein: CASSLEQGYEQYF; D gene: .; CDR3 length: 13; J gene: TRBJ2-7; clone size: .; V gene: TRBV7-8
CDR3 DNA: TGTGCTAGTGGTTTGTGTAAGTTGTCGGATCGAAATAGCAATCAGCCCCAGCATTTT; CDR3 protein: CASGLCKLSDRNSNQPQHF; D gene: .; CDR3 length: 19; J gene: TRBJ1-5; clone size: .; V gene: TRBV12-5
CDR3 DNA: TGTGCCAGCAGTTTCCCGGGAAGACGGGCTTTCTTT; CDR3 protein: CASSFPGRRAFF; D gene: .; CDR3 length: 12; J gene: TRBJ1-1; clone size: once; V gene: TRBV27
CDR3 DNA: TGTGCCAGCAGTGAATATACAGGGTATCAAGAGACCCAGTACTTC; CDR3 protein: CASSEYTGYQETQYF; D gene: .; CDR3 length: 15; J gene: TRBJ2-5; clone size: few; V gene: TRBV2
CDR3 DNA: TGTGCCAGTTTGGGGGGGGACATCTTTTTGAACACTGAAGCTTTCTTT; CDR3 protein: CASLGGDIFLNTEAFF; D gene: .; CDR3 length: 16; J gene: TRBJ1-1; clone size: .; V gene: TRBV2
CDR3 DNA: TGTGCCAGCAGCGGCTCTACAGGGGAAGCCTACAATGAGCAGTTCTTC; CDR3 protein: CASSGSTGEAYNEQFF; D gene: TRBD1; CDR3 length: 16; J gene: TRBJ2-1; clone size: .; V gene: TRBV9
CDR3 DNA: TGTGCCAGCAGCTTGGTTAGTGGTTCACCCCTCCACTTT; CDR3 protein: CASSLVSGSPLHF; D gene: .; CDR3 length: 13; J gene: TRBJ1-6; clone size: .; V gene: TRBV5-6